This section outlines one TCR beta chain sequence together with its context. The CDR3 is made up of 14 amino acids. Losses at the gene ends were 6 bases for V and 4 bases for J; bases not matched to a gene: 8. The germline V gene has CDR1 MNHEY and CDR2 SVGAGI. The data belong to a study of blood T cell repertoires in COVID-19. Study details: T cells, B-cell-depleted T cells, or PBMCs provided the cDNA or gDNA that served as material.

Original handling: Cell counts per sample came from amplifying reference gene primers. Sequenced by immunoSEQ multiplex PCR; TCRdb stores in-frame clones only, minus some. The D gene and trimming were derived from the DNA, and the V and J assignments and clone size from that table. The sample yields about 270,000 clones, 85% seen once. Those who participated ranged in age from roughly 18 to 90 years and resided in 24 US areas. Participants' own reports of clinical history determined their cohort assignment. Sequenced input: PBMCs or T cells enriched from blood (not recorded which). The rearrangement uses TRBV6-5 and TRBJ1-2; 7 nucleotides agree with TRBD1. This clonotype originated in a woman between 45 and 65 years old with acute COVID-19. CDR3 protein: CASSPTGNPYGYTF. The CDR3 DNA sequence: TGTGCCAGCAGCCCGACAGGGAACCCCTATGGCTACACCTTC.